Listed below are T cell receptor beta chains from one sample, sequenced in a study of metastatic and nonmetastatic thyroid tumors. TCRdb re-processed the PCR reads through MiXCR. Counted here are around 23,000 clones, roughly 24% occurring once; the ten biggest clones make up more than 15%. The sequenced material came from blood. These receptors all come from a female donor with papillary thyroid cancer or a benign thyroid nodule (not recorded which). Some clones in this sample may be carry-over from other donors' samples. The CDR3 runs from the conserved cysteine through the conserved F or W. Fields, in order: D gene, clone size, J gene, V gene, CDR3 DNA, CDR3 protein. A D gene is named only where the DNA matches it firmly. The size entry is marked missing in some rows and otherwise reads once, few, many or a size class.

TRBD2	-	TRBJ2-1	TRBV6-1	TGTGCCAGCAGCACAGGACTAGCGGGGGGCGCGAAGCAGTTCTTC	CASSTGLAGGAKQFF
-	many	TRBJ2-1	TRBV6-1	TGTGCCAGCAGCACCTACAATGAGCAGTTCTTC	CASSTYNEQFF
-	few	TRBJ2-1	TRBV27	TGTGCCAGCAGGCGAGGCTACGGGGTAAATGAGCAGTTCTTC	CASRRGYGVNEQFF
-	many	TRBJ1-2	TRBV28	TGTGCCAGCAGTCGCGACAGGATCCGCTATGGCTACACCTTC	CASSRDRIRYGYTF
-	many	TRBJ2-1	TRBV10-1	TGCGCCAGCGCGTGGGCTAGTATCGGTGAGCAGTTCTTC	CASAWASIGEQFF
-	medium-sized	TRBJ1-2	TRBV5-1	TGCGCCAGCAGCTTGGAAACAGGGAACTACTATGGCTACACCTTC	CASSLETGNYYGYTF
TRBD1	once	TRBJ2-1	TRBV5-1	TGCGCCAGCAGCTGGCTGCGCGGACAGGAGCCCTACAATGAGCAGTTCTTC	CASSWLRGQEPYNEQFF
-	many	TRBJ1-1	TRBV24-1	TGTGCCACCAGTGCTGGGTGGAACACTGAAGCTTTCTTT	CATSAGWNTEAFF
TRBD2	-	TRBJ2-1	TRBV2	TGTGCCAGCAGTGGCACGGGACTAGCGGGAGGGCGGGAGCAGTTCTTC	CASSGTGLAGGREQFF
-	-	TRBJ1-1	TRBV12-3/TRBV12-4	TGTGCCAGCAGACAAAACCTGTGGAACACTGAACCAAACTTT	CASRQNLWNTEPNF
-	many	TRBJ2-5	TRBV7-6	TGTGCCAGCAGCCCTAGGCGAGAGACCCAGTACTTC	CASSPRRETQYF
-	many	TRBJ2-1	TRBV18	TGTGCCAGCTCGCCCTTTGTTGACTACAATGAGCAGTTCTTC	CASSPFVDYNEQFF
-	many	TRBJ2-7	TRBV27	TGTGCCAGCAGTTACAGGGGGGGTTCGCACGAGCAGTACTTC	CASSYRGGSHEQYF
TRBD2	many	TRBJ2-1	TRBV12-3/TRBV12-4	TGTGCCAGCAGTCTCCACCCCCATTTTGGCGGGGGGGTGGATGAGCAGTTCTTC	CASSLHPHFGGGVDEQFF
-	-	TRBJ2-7	TRBV6-1	TGTGCCAGAAGGACAGGGCGGGAGAGGGGGAACTACGAGCAGTACTTC	CARRTGRERGNYEQYF
-	medium-sized	TRBJ2-1	TRBV5-1	TGCGCCAGCAGCTTGGGGGGGGCCTCCCACAATGAGCAGTTCTTC	CASSLGGASHNEQFF
-	many	TRBJ2-2	TRBV6-1	TGTGCCAGTAAACCGACAGGGAACACCGGGGAGCTGTTTTTT	CASKPTGNTGELFF
-	medium-sized	TRBJ2-5	TRBV24-1	TGTGCCACCAGTGATTCTCAACTAGGGAGGGAGACCCAGTACTTC	CATSDSQLGRETQYF
TRBD1	medium-sized	TRBJ2-1	TRBV7-8	TGTGCCAGCATCTCAATACAGGGGGCCGTTGGTGAGCAGTTCTTC	CASISIQGAVGEQFF
TRBD1	many	TRBJ2-7	TRBV4-1	TGCGCCAGCAGCCAGCCCCGGGACAGGGTGAAAGAGCAGTACTTC	CASSQPRDRVKEQYF
-	many	TRBJ1-2	TRBV19	TGTGCCAGTAGTAATTACAACTATGGCTACACCTTC	CASSNYNYGYTF
-	many	TRBJ1-2	TRBV18	TGTGCCAGCTCACCATCAAGGGAAAATGGCTACACCTTC	CASSPSRENGYTF
-	many	TRBJ1-1	TRBV30	TGTGCCTGGAGTTCGGTACAGCGAAACACTGAAGCTTTCTTT	CAWSSVQRNTEAFF
TRBD2	medium-sized	TRBJ2-3	TRBV20-1	TGCAGTGCTAGGACTAGCGGGGTCGAGGATACGCAGTATTTT	CSARTSGVEDTQYF
TRBD1	many	TRBJ2-3	TRBV7-2	TGTGCCAGCAGCTTACACCGGGGACAGGGGTTGAGAAGCACAGATACGCAGTATTTT	CASSLHRGQGLRSTDTQYF
TRBD2	medium-sized	TRBJ2-2	TRBV9	TGTGCCAGCAGCTCCGGGACTAGCCCTTCGACCGGGGAGCTGTTTTTT	CASSSGTSPSTGELFF
-	medium-sized	TRBJ1-3	TRBV9	TGTGCCAGCAGCCCGGGAGACTCTGGAAACACCATATATTTT	CASSPGDSGNTIYF
TRBD1	many	TRBJ2-3	TRBV10-3	TGTGCCATCAGGAGGACAGGGGGCACAGATACGCAGTATTTT	CAIRRTGGTDTQYF